These T cell receptor beta chains were read from a single sample in a study of CD8+ T cells in alopecia areata. Measured with immunoSEQ multiplex PCR; TCRdb has only the in-frame clones, and not every one. This sample has under 85,000 clones; about 45% occur once, and the top ten carry 17%. The material was CD8+ T cells sorted from blood, obtained at week 0. Receptors were obtained from a human donor with alopecia areata. Both conserved end residues are part of each CDR3. Fields, in order: V gene, J gene, clone size, D gene, CDR3 protein, CDR3 DNA. A D gene is named only where the DNA matches it firmly. Size is omitted from some rows. Given values are once, few, many or a class for expanded clones.

>TRBV7-9|TRBJ2-5|NA|NA
CASSLAAQQETQYF
TGTGCCAGCAGCTTAGCGGCACAGCAAGAGACCCAGTACTTC
>TRBV5-1|TRBJ1-1|NA|NA
CASSLGRASEMNTEAFF
TGCGCCAGCAGCTTGGGCAGGGCTTCGGAGATGAACACTGAAGCTTTCTTT
>TRBV6-1|TRBJ2-6|NA|TRBD2
CASSEYPSGTSMANVLTF
TGTGCCAGCAGTGAATACCCTAGCGGGACAAGCATGGCCAACGTCCTGACTTTC
>TRBV5-6|TRBJ1-1|many|TRBD1
CASSLPNPGQGAGGVEAFF
TGTGCCAGCAGCCTGCCGAACCCGGGACAGGGGGCCGGAGGGGTTGAAGCTTTCTTT
>TRBV28|TRBJ2-4|NA|NA
CASSLWLESRNIQYF
TGTGCCAGCAGTTTATGGCTTGAGTCTCGAAACATTCAGTACTTC
>TRBV7-9|TRBJ2-2|once|NA
CASSLGQYTGELFF
TGTGCCAGCAGCTTAGGACAGTACACCGGGGAGCTGTTTTTT
>TRBV20-1|TRBJ2-7|NA|NA
CSASQDLEQYF
TGCAGTGCTAGTCAGGATCTCGAGCAGTACTTC
>TRBV5-4|TRBJ2-7|few|NA
CASRNPTLSYEQYF
TGTGCCAGCAGAAACCCCACACTCTCCTACGAGCAGTACTTC
>TRBV6-6|TRBJ2-7|NA|TRBD1
CASSYQGTGSGEQYF
TGTGCCAGCAGTTACCAAGGGACAGGGTCAGGGGAGCAGTACTTC
>TRBV29-1|TRBJ2-1|NA|TRBD2
CSSDSGIAGGLDEQFF
TGCAGCTCCGACAGTGGGATCGCGGGAGGGCTTGATGAGCAGTTCTTC
>TRBV7-9|TRBJ2-3|NA|NA
CASSWGGDTQYF
TGTGCCAGCAGCTGGGGTGGGGATACGCAGTATTTT
>TRBV5-1|TRBJ2-7|few|NA
CASSLFGGTGDEQYF
TGCGCCAGCAGCTTGTTTGGGGGAACGGGAGACGAGCAGTACTTC
>TRBV7-9|TRBJ2-5|few|NA
CASTTWGAETQYF
TGTGCCAGCACCACCTGGGGGGCAGAGACCCAGTACTTC
>TRBV29-1|TRBJ2-3|few|TRBD2
CSGDGLALTDTQYF
TGCAGCGGAGACGGACTAGCCCTCACAGATACGCAGTATTTT
>TRBV29-1|TRBJ2-1|NA|TRBD1
CSVGEDRANEQFF
TGCAGCGTTGGTGAGGACAGGGCCAATGAGCAGTTCTTC
>TRBV4-1|TRBJ2-3|NA|TRBD2
CASSLRASGSTDTQYF
TGCGCCAGCAGCCTTAGGGCTAGCGGTAGCACAGATACGCAGTATTTT
>TRBV7-8|TRBJ2-5|once|TRBD2
CASAGTTETQYF
TGTGCCAGCGCCGGGACTACAGAGACCCAGTACTTC
>TRBV7-2|TRBJ1-2|once|NA
CASSPSAGGSNYGYTF
TGTGCCAGCAGCCCATCGGCTGGAGGGTCTAACTATGGCTACACCTTC
>TRBV4-3|TRBJ2-7|NA|NA
CASSPDSTIYEQYF
TGCGCCAGCAGCCCCGACAGCACCATCTACGAGCAGTACTTC
>TRBV11-2|TRBJ2-2|NA|NA
CASSLLFGELFF
TGTGCCAGCAGCTTACTTTTCGGGGAGCTGTTTTTT
>TRBV11-2|TRBJ2-6|NA|TRBD1
CASSPGPTGTISGANVLTF
TGTGCCAGCAGCCCAGGCCCGACAGGGACGATCTCTGGGGCCAACGTCCTGACTTTC
>TRBV11-2|TRBJ2-5|NA|TRBD2
CASSITGTTGETQYF
TGTGCCAGCAGCATCACCGGGACTACCGGAGAGACCCAGTACTTC
>TRBV9|TRBJ2-3|NA|TRBD1
CASSVRGGDSYTDTQYF
TGTGCCAGCAGCGTCCGGGGTGGGGACAGTTACACAGATACGCAGTATTTT
>TRBV28|TRBJ2-7|few|NA
CASSLSRGKYEQYF
TGTGCCAGCAGTTTGAGTCGGGGGAAGTACGAGCAGTACTTC
>TRBV2|TRBJ2-3|NA|NA
CASSPEAKDTQYF
TGTGCCAGCAGCCCGGAGGCAAAAGATACGCAGTATTTT
>TRBV19|TRBJ2-7|NA|TRBD1
CASSLRQGSNYEQYF
TGTGCCAGTAGCCTTCGACAGGGGTCCAACTACGAGCAGTACTTC
>TRBV29-1|TRBJ2-1|NA|NA
CSVEGSGSGRFNEQFF
TGCAGCGTTGAAGGGTCAGGAAGCGGACGTTTCAATGAGCAGTTCTTC
>TRBV7-8|TRBJ2-1|NA|TRBD2
CASSSPLAGGISYNEQFF
TGTGCCAGCAGCTCCCCTCTTGCGGGAGGGATATCCTACAATGAGCAGTTCTTC
>TRBV28|TRBJ2-5|few|NA
CASTPPGTETQETQYF
TGTGCCAGCACCCCCCCGGGGACGGAGACCCAAGAGACCCAGTACTTC
>TRBV13|TRBJ2-1|NA|TRBD2
CASSFQREIDEQFF
TGTGCCAGCAGCTTCCAGCGGGAGATTGATGAGCAGTTCTTC